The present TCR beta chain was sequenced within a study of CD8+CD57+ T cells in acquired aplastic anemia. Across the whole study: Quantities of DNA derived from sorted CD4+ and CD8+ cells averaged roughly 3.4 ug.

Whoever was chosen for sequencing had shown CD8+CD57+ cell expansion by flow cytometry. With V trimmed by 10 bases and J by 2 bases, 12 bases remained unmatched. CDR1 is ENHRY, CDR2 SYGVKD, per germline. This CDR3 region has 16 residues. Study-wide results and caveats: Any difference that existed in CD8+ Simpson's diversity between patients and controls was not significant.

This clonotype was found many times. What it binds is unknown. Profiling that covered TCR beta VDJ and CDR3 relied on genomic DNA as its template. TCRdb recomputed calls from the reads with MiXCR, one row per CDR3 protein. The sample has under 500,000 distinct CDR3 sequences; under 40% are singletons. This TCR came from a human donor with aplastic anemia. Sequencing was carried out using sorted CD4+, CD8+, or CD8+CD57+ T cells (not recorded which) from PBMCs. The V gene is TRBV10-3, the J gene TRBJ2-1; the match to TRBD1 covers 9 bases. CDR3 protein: CATETGGSLTYNEQFF. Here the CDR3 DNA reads TGTGCCACCGAGACAGGGGGAAGTTTAACCTACAATGAGCAGTTCTTC.